Below, one T cell receptor (beta chain) is given with its context. Ten or more counts support this clonotype. No cognate antigen has been identified for it. No base quality information exists; no much larger clone differs at one position. The sample originates from a study of identical twins (TCRdb year 2016). Describing the broader study: To test whether fetal clonotypes persist, the study used deep sequencing on TCR alpha and beta repertoires from monozygotic twins, unrelated adults of various ages, and cord blood. Replicate twin experiments were performed at different times using different library preparation protocols to rule out contamination.

The CDR3 holds 14 amino acids from the cysteine to the phenylalanine. The sequence is cut down to CDR3 DNA, 42 bases in frame from base 1. V trim: 6 bases; J trim: 4 bases; unmatched bases: 6. The germline V gene (reference sequence) gives CDR1 as LNHDA and CDR2 as SQIVND. Library preparation was by 5' RACE. Sequencing relied on an Illumina HiSeq 2000. Template switching introduced a universal primer binding site; the final cDNA contained a unique molecular identifier, enabling accurate counting of TCR cDNA molecules. Specific primers in the conserved constant-segment region were used to synthesize first-strand cDNA for the TCR alpha and beta chains. To control for contamination, every cDNA library was double barcoded, receiving both a SMART-Mk sample barcode and Illumina barcodes. TruSeq adapter sequences along with Illumina sample barcodes were introduced in two successive PCR steps. TCR alpha and beta cDNA libraries were sequenced on the Illumina HiSeq platform with custom primers. In the original analysis: MiGEC processed the raw reads to extract unique molecular identifiers, while MiXCR was used to determine the CDR3 positions. Recombination models were inferred per individual with the repgenHMM and IGoR tools using an EM algorithm. The tcR package in R was used for shared clonotype analysis, with sharing normalized by the product of cloneset sizes. To study raw recombination without the effects of thymic and clonal selection, out-of-frame nonproductive sequences were analyzed. TCRdb reran the public reads through fastp at Q25 and MiXCR, keeping productive beta chains. Each CDR3 protein appears once, grouped with its most common genes and DNA. What appears here as the V and J calls and clone size reflects TCRdb's work, not the paper's. Across this sample there are about 430,000 distinct CDR3 sequences, with about 18% seen only once. Together, the top ten hold 9% to 15% of the sample.

Every donor was a healthy Caucasian. The study also sequenced three unrelated non-twin adults: a male aged 18 to 30, a male aged 50 to 59 and a female aged 50 to 59. Miltenyi CD45RO+ enrichment and human naive T-cell isolation kits were used to isolate memory (CD45RO+) and naive T cells from PBMC. General findings and caveats noted by the study authors: Compared with coincidental sharing between unrelated individuals, an excess of low generation-probability sequences was observed among out-of-frame TCR alpha sequences shared between twins. Out-of-frame TCR alpha sharing in monozygotic twins was systematically underestimated by recombination models, whereas sharing between unrelated individuals was in agreement with the recombination models. Abundant cord blood beta clonotypes carried fewer insertions; young adult naive repertoires showed a weaker similar trend, while memory repertoires showed none. Because the same donors could not be followed over many years, the conclusions relied on cross-sectional statistical analysis. Zero-insertion analyses could be partly confounded by invariant T cells such as MAIT and iNKT, although diverse VJ usage argued against such confounding for most clonotypes. In beta out-of-frame sequences, excess twin sharing was weaker, because having fewer shared sequences lowered the signal-to-noise ratio.

The sequenced sample consisted of naive T cells sorted from blood. In the paper's terms, the cell subset or site label means: cells isolated with a human naive T-cell isolation kit. The source is a man aged 45-60 years in good health. Recombination connected TRBV19 to TRBJ1-2; 9 central nucleotides agree with TRBD1. The nucleotides are TGTGCCAGTAGGGGACAGGGTAGGGCCTATGGCTACACCTTC. Its amino acids are CASRGQGRAYGYTF.